These 27 T cell receptor beta chains came from one sample sequenced in a study of blood T cell repertoires in COVID-19. Repertoires were generated with immunoSEQ multiplex PCR, while TCRdb's copy carries only in-frame clones and drops some. The repertoire has about 57,000 clones, roughly 90% of them found once; the top ten carry 20% to 25%. Specimen: peripheral blood. Source of these receptors: a woman older than 75 with COVID-19, enrolled during active disease.

The chain recombines TRBV7-2 with TRBJ2-7, with D possibly being TRBD1 (6 bases). CDR3 size: 15 residues. Germline V gene lookup returns CDR1 SGHTA and CDR2 FQGNSA. The germline V and J ends were trimmed by 0 bases and 6 bases, with 15 bases remaining between them. The CDR3 DNA sequence: TGTGCCAGCAGCTTAGCGCCCATCTCAGGGGCCGAGCAGTACTTC. Encoded protein: CASSLAPISGAEQYF. The full variable domain, its missing parts supplied by reference TRBV7-2 and TRBJ2-7, is GAGVSQSPSNKVTEKGKDVELRCDPISGHTALYWYRQSLGQGLEFLIYFQGNSAPDKSGLPSDRFSAERTGGSVSTLTIQRTQQEDSAVYLCASSLAPISGAEQYFGPGTRLTVT.

This chain uses TRBV5-1 with TRBJ2-3, with TRBD2 matching 8 bases. V trimming: 4 bases; J trimming: 4 bases; junction bases outside the gene matches: 8. The germline gives CDR1 SGHRS, CDR2 YFSETQ. The CDR3 has 15 residues. CDR3 nucleotide sequence: TGCGCCAGCAGCCCGGGGGGGCCTTTGTCAGATACGCAGTATTTT. This sequence encodes CASSPGGPLSDTQYF.

The gene calls are TRBV7-6 and TRBJ2-7, with a tentative D call TRBD1 (6 bases). The V and J ends lost 5 bases and 3 bases respectively, with 17 bases between them. The CDR3 length is 15 residues. The germline gives CDR1 SGHVS, CDR2 FNYEAQ. CDR3 DNA sequence: TGTGCCAGCAGCCGACAGGAGGCAGGGATCTACGAGCAGTACTTC. Its protein is CASSRQEAGIYEQYF.

The V gene is TRBV19, the J gene TRBJ2-7, with D maybe TRBD1 (5 bases). CDR1 LNHDA and CDR2 SQIVND come from the germline V gene (reference sequence). The CDR3 covers 14 residues. V shed 5 bases and J shed 2 bases, with 13 bases lying between them. CDR3 residues: CASSRQGSTYEQYF. The CDR3 DNA reads as TGTGCCAGTAGTCGGCAGGGATCTACCTACGAGCAGTACTTC.

CDR3 coding DNA: TGCGCCAGCAGCCCCGGACAGACTTTGAACACTGAAGCTTTCTTT. Translation: CASSPGQTLNTEAFF. This chain links TRBV5-1 with TRBJ1-1, with TRBD1 as a possible D gene (6 bases). V shed 4 bases and J shed 0 bases, with 13 bases lying between them. The CDR3 is 15 amino acids. In germline, CDR1 is SGHRS, CDR2 YFSETQ.

This clone was seen once. V gene TRBV5-5 combines with J gene TRBJ2-7; tentatively, D is TRBD2 (6 bases). Trimming removed 0 bases at V and 6 bases at J, with 19 bases between. The CDR3 has 16 amino acids. Germline-derived CDR1 and CDR2 are SGHKS and YYEKEE (reference sequence). CDR3 sequence reads: CASSLGEGLPVTEQYF. CDR3 sequence (DNA): TGTGCCAGCAGCTTGGGTGAAGGACTACCCGTCACCGAGCAGTACTTC.

This clone occurred once. This sequence joins TRBV10-1 and TRBJ2-7; 11 bases match TRBD1. The CDR3 consists of 19 residues. The ends lost 1 base at V and 3 bases at J; junction bases unmatched: 14. Per the germline V gene, CDR1 is WNHNN and CDR2 is SYGVQD (reference sequence). CDR3 DNA: TGCGCCAGCAGTGAGTTTAGAGTATGGGGACAGGGGGGCAACTACGAGCAGTACTTC. As protein: CASSEFRVWGQGGNYEQYF.

The genes are TRBV27 and TRBJ2-7; D might be TRBD2 (5 bases). Germline CDR1 reads MNHEY; CDR2 reads SMNVEV (reference sequence). Trimming took 6 bases from V and 7 from J, leaving 7 bases between them. This CDR3 contains 10 residues. CDR3 sequence reads: CASSPGEQYF. Here the CDR3 DNA reads TGTGCCAGCAGCCCGGGGGAGCAGTACTTC.

The chain employs TRBV5-1 and TRBJ1-1, with TRBD1 as a possible D gene (5 bases). Germline values: CDR1 SGHRS, CDR2 YFSETQ. The CDR3 loop spans 15 amino acids. Trimming pared 8 bases from V and 0 bases from J, leaving 17 bases between. CDR3 amino acids: CASHRGSAMNTEAFF. CDR3 in DNA: TGCGCCAGTCATAGGGGTAGTGCGATGAACACTGAAGCTTTCTTT.

The V gene is TRBV5-6, the J gene TRBJ2-5; D gene uncertain. The V end lost 1 base, the J end lost 2 bases, and 12 bases lay between the germline ends. Per the germline V gene, CDR1 is SGHDT and CDR2 is YYEEEE. The CDR3 loop spans 15 amino acids. CDR3 region: CASSLKIVQQETQYF. The CDR3, as DNA: TGTGCCAGCAGCTTGAAAATTGTACAGCAAGAGACCCAGTACTTC.

This chain uses TRBV10-3 with TRBJ1-1; a weak D match, TRBD1 (5 bases). Germline-derived CDR1 and CDR2 are ENHRY and SYGVKD. The CDR3 contains 13 residues. The V end lost 8 bases, the J end lost 4 bases, and 14 bases lay between the germline ends. CDR3 bases: TGTGCCATCCTCAGGGATAGAGGCACTGAAGCTTTCTTT. It translates to CAILRDRGTEAFF.

V gene TRBV6-5 combines with J gene TRBJ2-1, with 9 nucleotides matching TRBD2. J gave up 4 bases and V 7 bases, and 5 bases lay outside the gene matches. This CDR3 spans 14 amino acids. Germline-derived CDR1 and CDR2 are MNHEY and SVGAGI. The CDR3 is CASTRGGRYNEQFF. CDR3 sequence (DNA): TGTGCCAGCACGCGGGGGGGCCGGTACAATGAGCAGTTCTTC.

The V and J genes are TRBV7-9 and TRBJ1-6; 8 nucleotides agree with TRBD1. CDR1 is SEHNR and CDR2 is FQNEAQ in the germline V gene (reference sequence). The CDR3 is 16 residues long. V was pared by 4 bases and J by 5 bases, with 7 bases of the junction left unmatched. In nucleotides, the CDR3 is TGTGCCAGCAGCTCCGGTCAGGGGGCTGATAATTCACCCCTCCACTTT. Translation: CASSSGQGADNSPLHF.

Only a few counts were recorded for this clone. The chain joins TRBV18 to TRBJ2-5, with 7 bases that match TRBD1. Germline V gene lookup returns CDR1 KGHSH and CDR2 LQKENI. V gave up 5 bases and J gave up 2 bases; unmatched junction bases: 2. The CDR3 is made up of 13 amino acids. CDR3 amino acids: CASSGQAQETQYF. The CDR3 region has the DNA TGTGCCAGCTCAGGACAGGCGCAAGAGACCCAGTACTTC.

The rearrangement uses TRBV5-1 and TRBJ2-1; 7 bases line up with TRBD2. V lost 2 bases and J lost 9; bases outside the gene matches: 8. There are 14 residues in the CDR3. Germline values: CDR1 SGHRS, CDR2 YFSETQ. The CDR3 coding sequence is TGCGCCAGCAGCTTAGGAGGACTAGGTGGTGAGCAGTTCTTC. It specifies CASSLGGLGGEQFF.

The chain carries TRBV7-9 and TRBJ1-1, with 7 bases identical to TRBD1. The CDR3 spans 13 residues. CDR1 and CDR2 from the germline V gene are SEHNR and FQNEAQ (reference sequence). The J segment lost 4 bases and the V segment lost 4 bases, leaving 3 bases of the junction unmatched. CDR3 sequence (DNA): TGTGCCAGCAGCTCGACAGGGCCCACTGAAGCTTTCTTT. It encodes CASSSTGPTEAFF.

V is TRBV5-5 and J is TRBJ1-4; TRBD1 matches 7 bases. Germline V gene lookup returns CDR1 SGHKS and CDR2 YYEKEE (reference sequence). After removal of 3 bases from V and 0 bases from J, the junction contained 8 bases not matched to a gene. The CDR3 runs 17 residues. In DNA, the CDR3 is TGTGCCAGCAGCTCGGTATGGACAGGTACAACTAATGAAAAACTGTTTTTT. Residues: CASSSVWTGTTNEKLFF.

The chain uses TRBV3-1 (or the pseudogene TRBV3-2) and TRBJ1-2, with D possibly TRBD1 on 5 matching bases. The germline CDR1 and CDR2 sequences are LGHDT and YNNKEL (reference sequence). CDR3 length: 14 residues. Trimming took off 4 bases at V and 6 bases at J, with 15 bases between the two ends. CDR3 sequence (DNA): TGTGCCAGCAGCCCCCGGGGGGGGATCAATGGCTACACCTTC. Protein: CASSPRGGINGYTF.

V is TRBV7-9 and J is TRBJ2-6; TRBD1 matches 7 bases. From germline, CDR1 is SEHNR and CDR2 FQNEAQ (reference sequence). This CDR3 has 17 amino acids. Unmatched junction bases numbered 5, after V lost 3 bases and J lost 0 bases. CDR3 sequence: CASSFETGPSGANVLTF. CDR3 in DNA: TGTGCCAGCAGCTTCGAGACAGGGCCCTCTGGGGCCAACGTCCTGACTTTC.

The gene calls are TRBV7-2 and TRBJ2-1; D is ambiguous. The CDR3 is 13 amino acids. V was shortened by 1 base and J by 7 bases, with 8 bases between the two germline ends. CDR1 is SGHTA and CDR2 is FQGNSA in the germline V gene. DNA of the CDR3: TGTGCCAGCAGCTTAGTGGCCGGGAATGAGCAGTTCTTC. Amino acids: CASSLVAGNEQFF.

The chain combines TRBV5-4 with TRBJ1-6; D possibly corresponds to TRBD1 (5 bases). This CDR3 comprises 15 residues. Germline V lookup: CDR1 SGHNT, CDR2 YYREEE (reference sequence). V lost 4 bases, J lost 7 bases, and 15 bases lay in between. The CDR3 loop is CASSRSRGENSPLHF. The CDR3 DNA reads TGTGCCAGCAGCCGATCTCGGGGGGAAAATTCACCCCTCCACTTT.

The gene calls are TRBV7-2 and TRBJ1-4, with TRBD1 matching 10 bases. Germline CDR1 reads SGHTA; CDR2 reads FQGNSA. The ends lost 5 bases at V and 8 bases at J; junction bases unmatched: 8. The CDR3 length is 15 residues. CDR3 in amino acids: CASSQRTGGGEKLFF. CDR3 bases: TGTGCCAGCAGCCAACGGACAGGGGGAGGAGAAAAACTGTTTTTT.

V is TRBV7-6 and J is TRBJ2-3; D is uncertain. The CDR3 sequence is 13 residues long. The germline V gene encodes CDR1 SGHVS and CDR2 FNYEAQ. V was trimmed by 4 bases and J by 6 bases, leaving 11 bases between them. CDR3 loop: CASSSPPQDTQYF. CDR3 coding DNA: TGTGCCAGCAGCTCCCCCCCTCAGGATACGCAGTATTTT.

The genes are TRBV2 and TRBJ2-5; perhaps TRBD1 as D (5 bases). Per the germline V gene, CDR1 is SNHLY and CDR2 is FYNNEI. This CDR3 is 13 amino acids long. V dropped 8 bases and J dropped 2 bases, with 12 bases sitting between them. The CDR3 reads CASVPTEQETQYF. The CDR3 DNA sequence: TGTGCCAGCGTCCCGACAGAGCAAGAGACCCAGTACTTC.

This clone turned up a few times. The genes are TRBV21-1 and TRBJ1-3. TRBV21-1 is labeled a pseudogene. The CDR3 spans 15 residues. The CDR3 loop reads CASSNEWPERSSIYF. CDR3 nucleotides: TGTGCCAGCAGCAACGAGTGGCCGGAGAGGAGTTCCATATATTTT.

J is TRBJ1-1 and V is TRBV27; D gene uncertain. The CDR3 is 14 residues long. CDR1 is MNHEY and CDR2 is SMNVEV in the germline V gene (reference sequence). V was shortened by 4 bases and J by 1 base, with 10 bases between the two germline ends. Here the CDR3 DNA reads TGTGCCAGCAGTTCCCGGGCGGGGAACACTGAAGCTTTCTTT. It yields the protein CASSSRAGNTEAFF.

This clone showed up just a few times. This chain joins TRBV10-3 and TRBJ1-3; tentatively, D is TRBD1 (6 bases). Trimming pared 0 bases from V and 0 bases from J, leaving 6 bases between. This CDR3 region has 15 residues. The germline CDR1 and CDR2 sequences are ENHRY and SYGVKD. The CDR3 sequence is CAISESGGSGNTIYF. The CDR3 nucleotides read TGTGCCATCAGTGAGTCAGGGGGCTCTGGAAACACCATATATTTT.